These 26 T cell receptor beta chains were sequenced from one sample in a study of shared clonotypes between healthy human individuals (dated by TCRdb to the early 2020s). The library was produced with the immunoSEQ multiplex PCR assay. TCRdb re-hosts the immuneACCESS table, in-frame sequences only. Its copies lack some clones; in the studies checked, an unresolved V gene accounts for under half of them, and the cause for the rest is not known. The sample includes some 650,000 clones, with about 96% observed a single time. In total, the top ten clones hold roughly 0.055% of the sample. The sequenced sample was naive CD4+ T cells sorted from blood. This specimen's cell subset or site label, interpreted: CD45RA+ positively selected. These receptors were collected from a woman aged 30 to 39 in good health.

In DNA, the CDR3 is TGCGCCAGCAGTCAATGTCGAGGGTGGAGGGGGGATTCACCCCGTAATAGCAATCAGCCCCAGCATTTT. Encoded protein: CASSQCRGWRGDSPRNSNQPQHF. The chain uses TRBV23-1 and TRBJ1-5, with D perhaps TRBD1 (6 bases). TRBV23-1 counts as an open reading frame of uncertain function. V lost 1 base, J lost 0 bases, and 31 bases lay in between. The CDR3 runs to 23 residues.

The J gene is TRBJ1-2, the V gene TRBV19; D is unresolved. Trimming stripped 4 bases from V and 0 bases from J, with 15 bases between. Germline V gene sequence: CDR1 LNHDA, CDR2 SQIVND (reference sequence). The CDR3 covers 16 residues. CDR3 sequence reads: CASSNQQRVPNYGYTF. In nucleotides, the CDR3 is TGTGCCAGTAGTAATCAGCAAAGGGTTCCTAACTATGGCTACACCTTC.

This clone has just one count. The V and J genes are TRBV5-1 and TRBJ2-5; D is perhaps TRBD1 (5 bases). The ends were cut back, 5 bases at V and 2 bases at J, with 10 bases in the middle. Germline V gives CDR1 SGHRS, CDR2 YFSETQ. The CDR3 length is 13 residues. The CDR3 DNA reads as TGCGCCAGCAGGACAGACCCACAAGAGACCCAGTACTTC. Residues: CASRTDPQETQYF.

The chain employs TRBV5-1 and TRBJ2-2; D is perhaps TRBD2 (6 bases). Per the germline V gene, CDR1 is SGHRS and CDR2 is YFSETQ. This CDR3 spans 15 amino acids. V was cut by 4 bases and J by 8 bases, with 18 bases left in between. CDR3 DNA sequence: TGCGCCAGCAGCGTTAGCGGCGGGGCCCCTGGGGAGCTGTTTTTT. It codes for CASSVSGGAPGELFF.

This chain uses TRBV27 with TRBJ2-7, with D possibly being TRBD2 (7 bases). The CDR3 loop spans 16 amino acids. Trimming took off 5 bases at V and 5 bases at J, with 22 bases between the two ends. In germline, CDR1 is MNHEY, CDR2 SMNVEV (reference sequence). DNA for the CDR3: TGTGCCAGCAGTGGGGGGGCAAGCCCTTTACTGGACGAGCAGTACTTC. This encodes CASSGGASPLLDEQYF.

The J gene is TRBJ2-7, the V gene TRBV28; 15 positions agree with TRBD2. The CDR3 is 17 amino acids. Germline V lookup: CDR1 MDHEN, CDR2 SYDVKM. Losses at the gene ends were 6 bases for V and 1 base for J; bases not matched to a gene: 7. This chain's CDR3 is CASRPGTSGRRSYEQYF. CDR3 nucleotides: TGTGCCAGCAGACCCGGGACTAGCGGGAGGAGGTCCTACGAGCAGTACTTC.

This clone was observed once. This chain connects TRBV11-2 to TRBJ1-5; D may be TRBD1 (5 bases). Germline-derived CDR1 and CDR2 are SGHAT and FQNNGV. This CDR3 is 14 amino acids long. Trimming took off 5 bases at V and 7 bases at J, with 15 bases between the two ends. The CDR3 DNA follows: TGTGCCAGCAGCCAGACCACTCCAGGGCAGCCCCAGCATTTT. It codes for CASSQTTPGQPQHF. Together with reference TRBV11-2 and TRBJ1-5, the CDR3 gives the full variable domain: EAGVAQSPRYKIIEKRQSVAFWCNPISGHATLYWYQQILGQGPKLLIQFQNNGVVDDSQLPKDRFSAERLKGVDSTLKIQPAKLEDSAVYLCASSQTTPGQPQHFGDGTRLSIL.

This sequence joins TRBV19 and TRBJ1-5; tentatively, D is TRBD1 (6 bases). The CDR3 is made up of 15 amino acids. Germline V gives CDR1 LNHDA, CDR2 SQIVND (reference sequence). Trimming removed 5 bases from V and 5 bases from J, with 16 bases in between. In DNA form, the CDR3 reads TGTGCCAGTAGTCTCCGGAAGGGGGGATATCAGCCCCAGCATTTT. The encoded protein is CASSLRKGGYQPQHF.

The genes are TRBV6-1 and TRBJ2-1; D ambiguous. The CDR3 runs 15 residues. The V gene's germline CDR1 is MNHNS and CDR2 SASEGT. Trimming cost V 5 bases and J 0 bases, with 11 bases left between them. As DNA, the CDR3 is TGTGCCAGCAGTACTACCAGAAGCTCCTACAATGAGCAGTTCTTC. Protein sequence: CASSTTRSSYNEQFF.

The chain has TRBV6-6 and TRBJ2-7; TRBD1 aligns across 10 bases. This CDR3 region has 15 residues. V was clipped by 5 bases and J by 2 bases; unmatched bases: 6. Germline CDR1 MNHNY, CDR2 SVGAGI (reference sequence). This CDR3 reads CASSTPGQGTYEQYF. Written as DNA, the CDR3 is TGTGCCAGCAGTACTCCGGGACAGGGGACCTACGAGCAGTACTTC.

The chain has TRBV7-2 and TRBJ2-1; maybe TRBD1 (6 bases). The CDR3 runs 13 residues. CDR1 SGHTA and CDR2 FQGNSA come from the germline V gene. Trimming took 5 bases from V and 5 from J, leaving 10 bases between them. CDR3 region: CASSRWTDNEQFF. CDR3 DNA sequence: TGTGCCAGCAGCCGCTGGACAGACAATGAGCAGTTCTTC.

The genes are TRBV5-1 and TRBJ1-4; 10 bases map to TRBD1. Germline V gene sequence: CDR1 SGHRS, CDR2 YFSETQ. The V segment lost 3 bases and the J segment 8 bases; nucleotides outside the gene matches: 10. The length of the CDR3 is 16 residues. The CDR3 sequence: CASSYRDRGQSEKLFF. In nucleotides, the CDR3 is TGCGCCAGCAGCTACCGGGACAGGGGACAATCCGAAAAACTGTTTTTT.

The CDR3 DNA reads TGTGCCAGCAGCTTAGTGGGACAGGGACAGTACTTC. This translates into CASSLVGQGQYF. This sequence joins TRBV7-9 and TRBJ2-7, with TRBD1 identical over 9 bases. Losses at the gene ends were 1 base for V and 10 bases for J; bases not matched to a gene: 2. The CDR3 length is 12 residues. Germline values: CDR1 SEHNR, CDR2 FQNEAQ (reference sequence).

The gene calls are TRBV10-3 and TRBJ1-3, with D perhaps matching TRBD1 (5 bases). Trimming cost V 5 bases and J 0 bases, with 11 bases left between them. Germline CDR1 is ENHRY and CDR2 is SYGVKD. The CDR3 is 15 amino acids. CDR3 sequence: CAISSGALSGNTIYF. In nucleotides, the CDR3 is TGTGCCATCAGTTCTGGGGCCCTCTCTGGAAACACCATATATTTT.

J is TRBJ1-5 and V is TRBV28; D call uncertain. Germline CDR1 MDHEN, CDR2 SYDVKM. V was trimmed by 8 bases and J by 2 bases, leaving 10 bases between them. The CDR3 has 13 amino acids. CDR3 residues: CASQGRGNQPQHF. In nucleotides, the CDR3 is TGTGCCAGCCAAGGTCGAGGCAATCAGCCCCAGCATTTT.

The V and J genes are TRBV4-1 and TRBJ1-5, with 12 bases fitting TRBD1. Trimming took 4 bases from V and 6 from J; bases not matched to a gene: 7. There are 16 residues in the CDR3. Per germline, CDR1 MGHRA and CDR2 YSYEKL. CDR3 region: CASSPSRDRGPQPQHF. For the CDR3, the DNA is TGCGCCAGCAGCCCTAGCCGGGACAGGGGGCCTCAGCCCCAGCATTTT.

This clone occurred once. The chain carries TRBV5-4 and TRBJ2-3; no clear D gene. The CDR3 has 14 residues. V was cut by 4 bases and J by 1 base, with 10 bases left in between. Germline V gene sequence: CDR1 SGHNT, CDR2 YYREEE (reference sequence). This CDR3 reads CASSLLKGTDTQYF. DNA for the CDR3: TGTGCCAGCAGCCTCCTCAAGGGCACAGATACGCAGTATTTT.

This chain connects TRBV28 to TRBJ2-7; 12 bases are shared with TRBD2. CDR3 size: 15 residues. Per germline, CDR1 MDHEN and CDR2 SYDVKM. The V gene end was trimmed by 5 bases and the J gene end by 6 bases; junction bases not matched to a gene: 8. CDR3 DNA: TGTGCCAGCAGTCCACCGACTAGCGGGAGACGCGAGCAGTACTTC. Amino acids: CASSPPTSGRREQYF.

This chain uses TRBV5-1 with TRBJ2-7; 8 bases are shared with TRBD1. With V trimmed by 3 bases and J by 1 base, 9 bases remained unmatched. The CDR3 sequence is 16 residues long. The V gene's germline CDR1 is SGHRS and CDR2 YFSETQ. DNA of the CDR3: TGCGCCAGCAGCTCCCGGGACAGGCGCCTTTCCTACGAGCAGTACTTC. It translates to CASSSRDRRLSYEQYF. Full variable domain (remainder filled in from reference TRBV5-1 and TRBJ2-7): KAGVTQTPRYLIKTRGQQVTLSCSPISGHRSVSWYQQTPGQGLQFLFEYFSETQRNKGNFPGRFSGRQFSNSRSEMNVSTLELGDSALYLCASSSRDRRLSYEQYFGPGTRLTVT.

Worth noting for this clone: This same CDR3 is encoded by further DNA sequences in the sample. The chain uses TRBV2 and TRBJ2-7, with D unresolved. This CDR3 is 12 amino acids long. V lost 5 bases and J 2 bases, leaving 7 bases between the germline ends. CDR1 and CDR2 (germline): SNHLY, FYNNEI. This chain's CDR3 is CASSLSTYEQYF. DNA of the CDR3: TGTGCCAGCAGTCTTTCGACCTACGAGCAGTACTTC.

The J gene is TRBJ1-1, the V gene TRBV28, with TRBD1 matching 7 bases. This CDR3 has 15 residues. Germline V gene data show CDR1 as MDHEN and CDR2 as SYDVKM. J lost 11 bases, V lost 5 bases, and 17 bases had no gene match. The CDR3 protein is CASSVGSPGQLKAFF. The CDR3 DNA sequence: TGTGCCAGCAGTGTGGGATCTCCGGGACAGCTAAAGGCTTTCTTT.

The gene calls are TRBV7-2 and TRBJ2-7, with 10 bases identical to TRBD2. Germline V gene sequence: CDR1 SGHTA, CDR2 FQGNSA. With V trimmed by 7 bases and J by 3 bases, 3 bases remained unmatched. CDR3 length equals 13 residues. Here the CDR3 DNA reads TGTGCCAGCAACCAGCGGGAGGGCTACGAGCAGTACTTC. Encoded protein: CASNQREGYEQYF.

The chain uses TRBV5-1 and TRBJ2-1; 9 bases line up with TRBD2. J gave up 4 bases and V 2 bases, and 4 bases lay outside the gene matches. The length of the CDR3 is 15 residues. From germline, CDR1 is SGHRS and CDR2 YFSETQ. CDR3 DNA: TGCGCCAGCAGCTTAATAGCGGGAGTTTACAATGAGCAGTTCTTC. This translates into CASSLIAGVYNEQFF.

The DNA of the CDR3 is TGTGCCAGCAGGTATCCAGGTTCTGGGCGGGAGACTCTCCCCGGGGAGCTGTTTTTT. This translates into CASRYPGSGRETLPGELFF. The gene calls are TRBV27 and TRBJ2-2; 7 positions match TRBD2. Unmatched junction bases numbered 22, after V lost 6 bases and J lost 6 bases. This CDR3 spans 19 amino acids. CDR1 and CDR2 (germline): MNHEY, SMNVEV (reference sequence).

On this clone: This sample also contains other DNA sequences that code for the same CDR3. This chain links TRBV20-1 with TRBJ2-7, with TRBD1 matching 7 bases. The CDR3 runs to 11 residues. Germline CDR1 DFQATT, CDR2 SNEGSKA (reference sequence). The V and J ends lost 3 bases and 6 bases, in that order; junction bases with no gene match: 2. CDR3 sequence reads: CSARGDSEQYF. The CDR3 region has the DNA TGCAGTGCTAGGGGGGACAGCGAGCAGTACTTC.

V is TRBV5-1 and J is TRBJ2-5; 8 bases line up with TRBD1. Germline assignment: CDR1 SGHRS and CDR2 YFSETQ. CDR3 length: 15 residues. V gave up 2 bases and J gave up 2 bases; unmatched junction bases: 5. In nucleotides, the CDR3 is TGCGCCAGCAGCTTCGAACAGGGGGGACAAGAGACCCAGTACTTC. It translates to CASSFEQGGQETQYF.